This T cell receptor beta chain was profiled in a study of shared clonotypes between healthy human individuals. Method: immunoSEQ multiplex PCR; TCRdb's copy keeps in-frame clones and lacks some. The sample consists of some 1.4 million clones, about 96% of them appearing once. CDR3 length equals 17 residues. With 5 bases clipped from V and 6 bases from J, the junction kept 10 bases outside the gene matches. The V gene's germline CDR1 is SGHRS and CDR2 YFSETQ. HIV-negative, healthy adults without recent acute infections or vaccinations were the donors. V gene TRBV5-1 combines with J gene TRBJ2-3; 15 nucleotides match TRBD2. The sequencing sample was made of naive CD4+ T cells sorted from blood. The subset here: CD45RA+ positively selected. The TCR comes from a man aged 25-45 years in good health. The CDR3: CASRLGLAGGPGDTQYF. In DNA form, the CDR3 reads TGCGCCAGCAGACTTGGACTAGCGGGAGGGCCGGGGGATACGCAGTATTTT. The entire variable domain, with the rest obtained from reference TRBV5-1 and TRBJ2-3, is as follows: KAGVTQTPRYLIKTRGQQVTLSCSPISGHRSVSWYQQTPGQGLQFLFEYFSETQRNKGNFPGRFSGRQFSNSRSEMNVSTLELGDSALYLCASRLGLAGGPGDTQYFGPGTRLTVL.